The 27 T cell receptor beta chains given below trace back to one sample, sequenced in a study of CD8+ T cells in alopecia areata. Extracted RNA was reverse transcribed into cDNA, the sequencing template. TCRdb's table, derived via immunoSEQ multiplex PCR, lists solely in-frame clones and lacks some. The sample gives more than 200,000 clones, roughly two fifths of which show up once; over 2% is in the top ten. Treatment given: oral pan-JAK inhibitor, 5-10 mg twice daily. The sample was CD4+ T cells sorted from blood, taken at roughly week 38, from a patient treated with tofacitinib. Receptor source: a human donor with alopecia areata.

This clone was seen a handful of times. This rearrangement joins TRBV10-3 to TRBJ1-5, with 7 nucleotides matching TRBD1. After removal of 2 bases from V and 7 bases from J, the junction contained 8 bases not matched to a gene. The CDR3 has 15 amino acids. The germline gives CDR1 ENHRY, CDR2 SYGVKD. CDR3 coding DNA: TGTGCCATCAGTGAGGGGGCCAGGGGGAACCAGCCCCAGCATTTT. Encoded protein: CAISEGARGNQPQHF.

This clone was recorded only once. V and J are TRBV6-5 and TRBJ2-2; D gene uncertain. V lost 6 bases and J lost 6, with 11 bases in between. Germline V gene sequence: CDR1 MNHEY, CDR2 SVGAGI. This CDR3 has 13 amino acids. The CDR3, as DNA: TGTGCCAGCAGAAGGGTTAAGGCCGGGGAGCTGTTTTTT. It translates to CASRRVKAGELFF.

This clone was counted a few times. The J gene is TRBJ2-7, the V gene TRBV2; no clear D. This CDR3 is built from 12 residues. Germline V CDR1 and CDR2: SNHLY, FYNNEI. V lost 4 bases and J 9 bases, leaving 13 bases between the germline ends. The DNA of the CDR3 is TGTGCCAGCAGTGGACCCGCCGGCGCGCAGTACTTC. Protein sequence: CASSGPAGAQYF.

About this clone: The sample carries other DNA sequences with the same CDR3. This sequence joins TRBV29-1 and TRBJ2-3; D possibly corresponds to TRBD1 (6 bases). The CDR3 contains 13 residues. Looked up from germline, CDR1 is SQVTM and CDR2 is ANQGSEA. Deletions cut 3 bases from V and 1 base from J, with 8 bases between. CDR3 amino acids: CSVEAGGTDTQYF. The CDR3 nucleotides are TGCAGCGTTGAGGCAGGGGGCACAGATACGCAGTATTTT.

V is TRBV27 and J is TRBJ2-7; the match to TRBD2 covers 7 bases. Germline assignment: CDR1 MNHEY and CDR2 SMNVEV (reference sequence). The V gene end was trimmed by 3 bases and the J gene end by 1 base; junction bases not matched to a gene: 15. The CDR3 has 18 residues. CDR3 sequence reads: CASSFGSGGSGYSYEQYF. In DNA, the CDR3 is TGTGCCAGCAGTTTTGGGTCCGGGGGGAGCGGATATTCCTACGAGCAGTACTTC.

This chain connects TRBV29-1 to TRBJ2-5, with 8 bases that match TRBD1. V trimming: 5 bases; J trimming: 0 bases; junction bases outside the gene matches: 5. The CDR3 covers 14 residues. Germline CDR1 is SQVTM and CDR2 is ANQGSEA. The CDR3 sequence is CSVYRDRYQETQYF. The CDR3 DNA is TGCAGCGTTTACCGGGACAGGTACCAAGAGACCCAGTACTTC.

The chain joins TRBV5-1 to TRBJ2-3, with 7 nucleotides matching TRBD1. The germline CDR1 and CDR2 sequences are SGHRS and YFSETQ. The CDR3 spans 14 residues. The V segment lost 4 bases and the J segment 9 bases; nucleotides outside the gene matches: 11. CDR3 loop: CASSDSDRVGTQYF. In DNA, the CDR3 is TGCGCCAGCAGCGACAGTGACAGGGTCGGGACGCAGTATTTT.

In its sample, this clone was seen many times. Here the CDR3 reads CASTSSGSWGEQFF. In DNA, the CDR3 is TGTGCCAGTACATCTAGCGGGAGTTGGGGGGAGCAGTTCTTC. This rearrangement joins TRBV19 to TRBJ2-1, with TRBD2 identical over 10 bases. Germline V gives CDR1 LNHDA, CDR2 SQIVND (reference sequence). J gave up 10 bases and V 7 bases, and 10 bases lay outside the gene matches. The CDR3 runs 14 residues.

The chain is built from TRBV6-5 and TRBJ2-7; 7 positions match TRBD1. The CDR3 spans 15 residues. V lost 0 bases and J lost 0; bases outside the gene matches: 2. The germline V gene has CDR1 MNHEY and CDR2 SVGAGI. The CDR3 DNA is TGTGCCAGCAGTTACTCGCGACAGGGCTCCTACGAGCAGTACTTC. Residues: CASSYSRQGSYEQYF.

The CDR3 protein is CASSYGTSGSVQYF. As DNA, the CDR3 is TGTGCCAGCAGCTACGGGACTAGCGGGAGTGTGCAGTATTTT. The V and J genes are TRBV7-2 and TRBJ2-3; the match to TRBD2 covers 14 bases. With V trimmed by 4 bases and J by 11 bases, 5 bases remained unmatched. The V gene's germline CDR1 is SGHTA and CDR2 FQGNSA. This CDR3 is built from 14 residues.

The chain is built from TRBV13 and TRBJ2-1, with D possibly TRBD1 on 6 matching bases. Trimming cost V 5 bases and J 6 bases, with 14 bases left between them. There are 14 residues in the CDR3. Germline loops: CDR1 PRHDT, CDR2 FYEKMQ (reference sequence). In nucleotides, the CDR3 is TGTGCCAGCAGCGCGCGACAGGTCTCCAATGAGCAGTTCTTC. This codes for CASSARQVSNEQFF. The entire variable domain, with the rest obtained from reference TRBV13 and TRBJ2-1, is as follows: AAGVIQSPRHLIKEKRETATLKCYPIPRHDTVYWYQQGPGQDPQFLISFYEKMQSDKGSIPDRFSAQQFSDYHSELNMSSLELGDSALYFCASSARQVSNEQFFGPGTRLTVL.

This chain links TRBV10-3 with TRBJ2-3, with D maybe TRBD1 (6 bases). The V and J ends lost 8 bases and 0 bases respectively, with 12 bases between them. Germline V CDR1 and CDR2: ENHRY, SYGVKD. This CDR3 region has 14 residues. CDR3 amino acids: CAILRDTSTDTQYF. CDR3 bases: TGTGCCATCCTTAGGGACACCAGCACAGATACGCAGTATTTT.

V gene TRBV6-5 combines with J gene TRBJ2-5; the match to TRBD2 covers 11 bases. Germline trimming cut 6 bases from V and 3 bases from J; bases unmatched to any gene: 6. This CDR3 comprises 15 residues. Germline V gene sequence: CDR1 MNHEY, CDR2 SVGAGI. In nucleotides, the CDR3 is TGTGCCAGCAGCCCACTAGCGGGAGTAGAAGAGACCCAGTACTTC. It yields the protein CASSPLAGVEETQYF.

There are a few counts of this clone. The chain uses TRBV30 and TRBJ2-7; a possible D gene is TRBD1 (6 bases). Germline V gene sequence: CDR1 GTSNPN, CDR2 SVGIG (reference sequence). CDR3 size: 17 residues. Trimming shortened V by 0 bases and J by 3 bases, and 21 bases separated the two germline ends. As DNA, the CDR3 is TGTGCCTGGAGTGTACGATTTTCGTCAGGGGTGAACTACGAGCAGTACTTC. Translated, it gives CAWSVRFSSGVNYEQYF.

A few counts support this clone. The chain employs TRBV29-1 and TRBJ2-1; the D is unclear. The CDR3 has 12 residues. V gave up 1 base and J gave up 6 bases, with 7 bases separating them. Germline V CDR1 and CDR2: SQVTM, ANQGSEA. The DNA of the CDR3 is TGCAGCGTTGAAGTCGAGCTCAATGAGCAGTTCTTC. Its translation is CSVEVELNEQFF.

CDR3 in DNA: TGTGCCAGCAGTGGGGGTTTGGGCAATCAGCCCCAGCATTTT. This gives the protein CASSGGLGNQPQHF. The chain couples TRBV2 to TRBJ1-5; D is ambiguous. The CDR3 totals 14 residues. Germline V lookup: CDR1 SNHLY, CDR2 FYNNEI. Trimming pared 4 bases from V and 2 bases from J, leaving 9 bases between.

This clone was observed a handful of times. V usage is TRBV7-9 and J usage is TRBJ2-7; tentatively, D is TRBD2 (6 bases). V was pared by 8 bases and J by 0 bases, with 11 bases between. CDR1 and CDR2 (germline): SEHNR, FQNEAQ (reference sequence). This CDR3 is built from 13 residues. CDR3 sequence: CASWGVSSYEQYF. In DNA, the CDR3 is TGTGCCAGCTGGGGGGTCAGCTCCTACGAGCAGTACTTC.

The chain has TRBV7-2 and TRBJ2-7, with D perhaps assigned TRBD1 or TRBD2 (6 bases each). There are 13 residues in the CDR3. CDR1 is SGHTA and CDR2 is FQGNSA in the germline V gene. Trimming left V 10 bases short and J 6 bases short, with 19 bases between. As DNA, the CDR3 is TGTGCCACAAGGACTATCGAAGGGGGCGAGCAGTACTTC. Its translation is CATRTIEGGEQYF.

This clone was detected a few times. The chain is built from TRBV9 and TRBJ2-6, with D unresolved. V was pared by 4 bases and J by 0 bases, with 20 bases between. CDR1 SGDLS and CDR2 YYNGEE come from the germline V gene. This CDR3 is built from 19 residues. DNA of the CDR3: TGTGCCAGCAGCCCGGTCCAGACTGGCGGATCCTCTGGGGCCAACGTCCTGACTTTC. It codes for CASSPVQTGGSSGANVLTF.

J is TRBJ2-5 and V is TRBV29-1, with 9 positions matching TRBD2. J gave up 4 bases and V 3 bases, and 6 bases lay outside the gene matches. The CDR3 is 14 residues long. CDR1 is SQVTM, CDR2 ANQGSEA, per germline. In DNA form, the CDR3 reads TGCAGCGTTGATGTAGCGGGAGCTCTAGAGACCCAGTACTTC. This translates into CSVDVAGALETQYF.

The table lists this clone with a few counts. CDR3 coding DNA: TGTGCCAGCAGCTCCCCAGGGAATACGCAGTATTTT. As protein: CASSSPGNTQYF. V is TRBV11-2 and J is TRBJ2-3; tentative D call: TRBD1 (5 bases). Trimming cost V 4 bases and J 7 bases, with 9 bases left between them. This CDR3 region has 12 residues. Germline CDR1 reads SGHAT; CDR2 reads FQNNGV.

The chain combines TRBV4-3 with TRBJ2-5, with TRBD2 identical over 15 bases. This CDR3 comprises 16 residues. In germline, CDR1 is LGHNA, CDR2 YSLEER. V was pared by 3 bases and J by 4 bases, with 3 bases of the junction left unmatched. CDR3 residues: CASSQRGLAGGETQYF. CDR3 nucleotide sequence: TGCGCCAGCAGCCAGCGGGGACTAGCGGGAGGAGAGACCCAGTACTTC.

The gene calls are TRBV6-6 and TRBJ1-2; D might be TRBD1 (6 bases). The CDR3 runs to 13 residues. Trimming took 7 bases from V and 7 from J, leaving 16 bases between them. From germline, CDR1 is MNHNY and CDR2 SVGAGI (reference sequence). CDR3 sequence: CASTPQGGAGYTF. CDR3 bases: TGTGCCAGCACCCCTCAAGGGGGGGCTGGCTACACCTTC.

This clone has only one observation. This chain links TRBV15 with TRBJ2-5, with 12 bases fitting TRBD1. After removal of 5 bases from V and 4 bases from J, the junction contained 17 bases not matched to a gene. The CDR3 contains 19 residues. Per germline, CDR1 LNHNV and CDR2 YYDKDF (reference sequence). The CDR3 DNA sequence: TGTGCCACCAGCCGAACGCTCCCGGGACAGGGGGCCGCATTAGAGACCCAGTACTTC. Translated, it gives CATSRTLPGQGAALETQYF.

In this sample, this clone turned up a few times. The rearrangement joins TRBV5-6 to TRBJ1-1; no clear D gene. Germline V lookup: CDR1 SGHDT, CDR2 YYEEEE. V lost 1 base to trimming and J lost 4 bases, with 11 bases between them. The CDR3 contains 14 residues. The CDR3 DNA reads as TGTGCCAGCAGCTTGCTTCGGGGAGGCACTGAAGCTTTCTTT. Translation: CASSLLRGGTEAFF.

V is TRBV7-3 and J is TRBJ2-5; D may be TRBD2 (5 bases). The V gene lost 0 bases and the J gene lost 7 bases, with 9 bases spanning the gap. There are 13 residues in the CDR3. Per germline, CDR1 SGHTA and CDR2 FQGTGA. The CDR3 protein is CASSLTREGTQYF. The CDR3 DNA reads TGTGCCAGCAGCTTAACGAGAGAGGGGACCCAGTACTTC.

The rearrangement uses TRBV7-2 and TRBJ2-3; TRBD2 is a possible D gene (6 bases). V was shortened by 4 bases and J by 2 bases, with 10 bases between the two germline ends. Germline CDR1 is SGHTA and CDR2 is FQGNSA. The CDR3 is 14 amino acids. The CDR3 protein is CASSYGGSTDTQYF. CDR3 nucleotides: TGTGCCAGCAGCTACGGGGGATCCACAGATACGCAGTATTTT.